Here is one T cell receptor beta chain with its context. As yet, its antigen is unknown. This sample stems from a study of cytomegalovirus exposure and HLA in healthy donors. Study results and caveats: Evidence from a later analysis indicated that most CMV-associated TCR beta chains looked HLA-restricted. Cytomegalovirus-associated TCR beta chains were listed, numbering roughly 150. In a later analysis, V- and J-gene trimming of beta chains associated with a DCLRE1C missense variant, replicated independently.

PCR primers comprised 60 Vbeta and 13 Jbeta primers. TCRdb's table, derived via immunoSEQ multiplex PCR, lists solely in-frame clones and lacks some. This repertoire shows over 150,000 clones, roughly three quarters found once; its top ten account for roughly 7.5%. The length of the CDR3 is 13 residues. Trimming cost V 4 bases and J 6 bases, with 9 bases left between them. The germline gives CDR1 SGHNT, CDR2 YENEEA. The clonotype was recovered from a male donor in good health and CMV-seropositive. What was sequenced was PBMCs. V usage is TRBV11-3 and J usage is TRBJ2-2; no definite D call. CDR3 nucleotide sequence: TGTGCCAGCAGCTCGCGAGGATCCGGGGAGCTGTTTTTT. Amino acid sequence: CASSSRGSGELFF.